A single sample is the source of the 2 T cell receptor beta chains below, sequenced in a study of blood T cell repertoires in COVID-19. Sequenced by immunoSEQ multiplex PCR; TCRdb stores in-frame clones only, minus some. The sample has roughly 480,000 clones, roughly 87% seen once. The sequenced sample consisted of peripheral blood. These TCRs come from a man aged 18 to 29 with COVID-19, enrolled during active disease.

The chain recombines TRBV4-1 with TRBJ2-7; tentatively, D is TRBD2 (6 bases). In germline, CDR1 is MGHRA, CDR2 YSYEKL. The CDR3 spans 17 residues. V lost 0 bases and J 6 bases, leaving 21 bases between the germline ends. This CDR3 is CASSQEGGGGSVVEQYF. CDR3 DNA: TGCGCCAGCAGCCAAGAGGGTGGTGGAGGGTCAGTGGTCGAGCAGTACTTC.

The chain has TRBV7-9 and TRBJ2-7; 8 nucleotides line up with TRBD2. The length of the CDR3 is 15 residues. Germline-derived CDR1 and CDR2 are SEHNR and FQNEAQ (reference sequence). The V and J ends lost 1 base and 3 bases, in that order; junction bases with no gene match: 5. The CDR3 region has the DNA TGTGCCAGCAGCTTAGAAGCGGGGGTGCTCTACGAGCAGTACTTC. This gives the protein CASSLEAGVLYEQYF.